This passage covers 26 T cell receptor beta chains from one sample sequenced in a study of technical replicates of blood from a few donors (dated by TCRdb to 2015 to 2018). Library method: the immunoSEQ multiplex PCR assay. TCRdb took this table from immuneACCESS and kept in-frame rearrangements with V and J called. Such tables lack part of the clones; where checked against another copy, unresolved V genes explain under half of the gap, and the rest is unexplained. Recorded for this sample are about 70,000 clones; approximately 86% of them occurred a single time. Of the sample, roughly 5% is held by the ten largest clones. The sample comprised PBMCs. The receptors derive from a human donor in good health. Some clones in this sample may be carry-over from other donors' samples.

The chain combines TRBV2 with TRBJ2-1; TRBD2 matches at 16 bases. CDR1 is SNHLY and CDR2 is FYNNEI in the germline V gene. CDR3 length: 18 amino acids. With V trimmed by 5 bases and J by 7 bases, 11 bases remained unmatched. CDR3 DNA sequence: TGTGCCAGCAGTCCTGGGACTAGCGGGGGGGGCCTGGCTAATGAGCAGTTCTTC. This encodes CASSPGTSGGGLANEQFF.

The rearrangement uses TRBV18 and TRBJ2-7; possibly TRBD2 for D (6 bases). V was shortened by 1 base and J by 3 bases, with 13 bases between the two germline ends. Germline-derived CDR1 and CDR2 are KGHSH and LQKENI. This CDR3 region has 15 residues. The CDR3 loop is CASSPLVGGGYEQYF. Here the CDR3 DNA reads TGTGCCAGCTCACCACTTGTGGGGGGTGGCTACGAGCAGTACTTC. Drawing the rest from reference TRBV18 and TRBJ2-7, the complete variable domain is NAGVMQNPRHLVRRRGQEARLRCSPMKGHSHVYWYRQLPEEGLKFMVYLQKENIIDESGMPKERFSAEFPKEGPSILRIQQVVRGDSAAYFCASSPLVGGGYEQYFGPGTRLTVT.

The rearrangement uses TRBV19 and TRBJ1-4, with 7 bases lining up with TRBD1. Losses at the gene ends were 1 base for V and 6 bases for J; bases not matched to a gene: 5. The length of the CDR3 is 15 residues. Germline CDR1 reads LNHDA; CDR2 reads SQIVND (reference sequence). The CDR3 DNA sequence: TGTGCCAGTAGTATAGGACAGGGCCGCGATGAAAAACTGTTTTTT. Residues: CASSIGQGRDEKLFF. Drawing the rest from reference TRBV19 and TRBJ1-4, the complete variable domain is DGGITQSPKYLFRKEGQNVTLSCEQNLNHDAMYWYRQDPGQGLRLIYYSQIVNDFQKGDIAEGYSVSREKKESFPLTVTSAQKNPTAFYLCASSIGQGRDEKLFFGSGTQLSVL.

The chain is built from TRBV10-3 and TRBJ1-2, with 10 bases lining up with TRBD1. CDR1 and CDR2 from the germline V gene are ENHRY and SYGVKD. This CDR3 region has 15 residues. With V trimmed by 3 bases and J by 4 bases, 5 bases remained unmatched. The DNA of the CDR3 is TGTGCCATCAGTGACCAGGACAGGGGGGGCTATGGCTACACCTTC. Its protein product is CAISDQDRGGYGYTF.

The count of this clone is one. The V call is TRBV7-6, the J call TRBJ1-2, with 10 bases matching TRBD1. Per germline, CDR1 SGHVS and CDR2 FNYEAQ. V shed 0 bases, J shed 6 bases, and the junction held 4 bases outside the gene matches. The CDR3 covers 15 residues. The CDR3 nucleotides are TGTGCCAGCAGCTTAGCAGGGACAGGGGTTGATGGCTACACCTTC. Its translation is CASSLAGTGVDGYTF.

This chain joins TRBV7-8 and TRBJ1-2; D may be TRBD1 (6 bases). This CDR3 spans 15 amino acids. V was cut by 0 bases and J by 4 bases, with 12 bases left in between. CDR1 and CDR2 from the germline V gene are SGHVS and FQNEAQ. DNA of the CDR3: TGTGCCAGCAGCTTAGCGCTAAGGGACATCTATGGCTACACCTTC. The encoded protein is CASSLALRDIYGYTF.

This chain's CDR3 is CASSAGGLASYNEQFF. In DNA form, the CDR3 reads TGTGCCAGCAGCGCCGGGGGACTAGCCTCCTACAATGAGCAGTTCTTC. The chain combines TRBV9 with TRBJ2-1; 9 nucleotides match TRBD2. Germline V gene data show CDR1 as SGDLS and CDR2 as YYNGEE. V dropped 3 bases and J dropped 0; count of bases not matched to a gene: 4. CDR3 size: 16 residues.

This chain joins TRBV18 and TRBJ2-6; 8 nucleotides agree with TRBD1. The CDR3 is 19 amino acids. Germline V gene sequence: CDR1 KGHSH, CDR2 LQKENI. V lost 6 bases, J lost 0 bases, and 13 bases stayed unmatched. This CDR3 is CASSPYSDRGASGANVLTF. For the CDR3, the DNA is TGTGCCAGCTCCCCATACAGTGACAGGGGAGCCTCTGGGGCCAACGTCCTGACTTTC.

The rearrangement joins TRBV7-9 to TRBJ2-4; the match to TRBD1 covers 10 bases. Germline CDR1 is SEHNR and CDR2 is FQNEAQ (reference sequence). V was pared by 1 base and J by 15 bases, with 9 bases of the junction left unmatched. This CDR3 comprises 14 residues. The CDR3 here is CASSLGQGARFVYF. Written as DNA, the CDR3 is TGTGCCAGCAGCTTAGGACAGGGGGCGCGATTTGTGTACTTC. Full variable domain (outside the CDR3, taken from reference TRBV7-9 and TRBJ2-4): DTGVSQNPRHKITKRGQNVTFRCDPISEHNRLYWYRQTLGQGPEFLTYFQNEAQLEKSRLLSDRFSAERPKGSFSTLEIQRTEQGDSAMYLCASSLGQGARFVYFGAGTRLSVL.

This chain links TRBV14 with TRBJ1-1; TRBD1 might be the D (5 bases). Germline CDR1 is SGHDN and CDR2 is FVKESK. This CDR3 has 13 amino acids. Trimming took 2 bases from V and 1 from J, leaving 5 bases between them. CDR3 residues: CASSQQGNTEAFF. The CDR3 DNA follows: TGTGCCAGCAGCCAACAGGGGAACACTGAAGCTTTCTTT.

This clone was recorded only once. V usage is TRBV5-4 and J usage is TRBJ2-5; 8 bases are a match to TRBD1. The trim removed 2 bases at V and 4 bases at J, leaving 7 bases unmatched. Germline CDR1 is SGHNT and CDR2 is YYREEE (reference sequence). The CDR3 contains 15 residues. The CDR3, as DNA: TGTGCCAGCAGCTTAAACGGACAGGGTGGAGAGACCCAGTACTTC. Amino acids: CASSLNGQGGETQYF.

The genes are TRBV7-2 and TRBJ2-1; tentatively, D is TRBD2 (5 bases). Per germline, CDR1 SGHTA and CDR2 FQGNSA. The length of the CDR3 is 15 residues. With 5 bases removed from V and 5 bases from J, the gap between germline ends came to 16 bases. CDR3 loop: CASSPRPGWNNEQFF. The CDR3 DNA follows: TGTGCCAGCAGCCCTCGACCGGGGTGGAACAATGAGCAGTTCTTC.

V usage is TRBV29-1 and J usage is TRBJ2-3, with D perhaps matching TRBD1 (6 bases). Trimming stripped 4 bases from V and 5 bases from J, with 22 bases between. Germline values: CDR1 SQVTM, CDR2 ANQGSEA. CDR3 length equals 16 residues. The CDR3 spells CSVASGGPGAGDTQYF. The CDR3 bases are TGCAGCGTTGCGTCTGGGGGCCCCGGGGCGGGAGATACGCAGTATTTT.

The chain is built from TRBV7-9 and TRBJ1-5; D gene ambiguous. V was shortened by 0 bases and J by 7 bases, with 7 bases between the two germline ends. Germline assignment: CDR1 SEHNR and CDR2 FQNEAQ (reference sequence). CDR3 size: 13 residues. This CDR3 reads CASSLAPEQPQHF. DNA of the CDR3: TGTGCCAGCAGCTTAGCCCCCGAGCAGCCCCAGCATTTT.

The chain joins TRBV30 to TRBJ1-6; D is undetermined. This CDR3 is 11 amino acids long. V was cut by 3 bases and J by 10 bases, with 7 bases left in between. The V gene's germline CDR1 is GTSNPN and CDR2 SVGIG (reference sequence). The CDR3 DNA follows: TGTGCCTGGAGCTGGAGATCACCCCTCCACTTT. Residues: CAWSWRSPLHF.

In its sample, this clone was seen a few times. V usage is TRBV19 and J usage is TRBJ1-2; D not certain. V was trimmed by 5 bases and J by 4 bases, leaving 11 bases between them. Germline V gives CDR1 LNHDA, CDR2 SQIVND (reference sequence). The CDR3 is made up of 13 amino acids. The CDR3 DNA follows: TGTGCCAGTAGTGCGGGTGGCTTCTATGGCTACACCTTC. Its protein is CASSAGGFYGYTF.

V gene TRBV5-6 combines with J gene TRBJ2-2; D gene uncertain. This CDR3 region has 14 residues. CDR1 is SGHDT and CDR2 is YYEEEE in the germline V gene. V lost 6 bases to trimming and J lost 6 bases, with 15 bases between them. The CDR3 nucleotides are TGTGCCAGCACCGCACTTAGGAGCGCCGGGGAGCTGTTTTTT. Translating it yields CASTALRSAGELFF.

The chain links TRBV7-6 to TRBJ1-6; no clear D. Trimming cost V 1 base and J 5 bases, with 6 bases left between them. The CDR3 spans 14 residues. Germline V gene data show CDR1 as SGHVS and CDR2 as FNYEAQ. CDR3 DNA: TGTGCCAGCAGCTTAGGTCAGGATAATTCACCCCTCCACTTT. Translated, it gives CASSLGQDNSPLHF.

This chain joins TRBV5-4 and TRBJ2-3; TRBD2 matches 7 bases. The trim removed 0 bases at V and 2 bases at J, leaving 3 bases unmatched. Germline V gene sequence: CDR1 SGHNT, CDR2 YYREEE (reference sequence). The CDR3 contains 15 residues. CDR3 DNA: TGTGCCAGCAGCTTGGCTAGCGGTTACACAGATACGCAGTATTTT. Amino acids: CASSLASGYTDTQYF.

The chain uses TRBV5-1 and TRBJ2-2; TRBD1 aligns across 9 bases. CDR3 length: 16 residues. The germline V gene has CDR1 SGHRS and CDR2 YFSETQ. Trimming at V came to 0 bases and at J to 3 bases, leaving 3 bases not matched to a gene. DNA of the CDR3: TGCGCCAGCAGCTTGGGACAGGGGGTGTACACCGGGGAGCTGTTTTTT. Translated: CASSLGQGVYTGELFF.

V and J are TRBV5-1 and TRBJ2-3; TRBD2 matches at 8 bases. V was clipped by 5 bases and J by 1 base; unmatched bases: 12. Looked up from germline, CDR1 is SGHRS and CDR2 is YFSETQ. The CDR3 totals 17 residues. In nucleotides, the CDR3 is TGCGCCAGCAGACATTACTTAAGTAGCGGGGGCACAGATACGCAGTATTTT. It codes for CASRHYLSSGGTDTQYF.

The chain has TRBV23-1 and TRBJ2-7, with TRBD1 as a possible D gene (6 bases). Being an ORF, TRBV23-1 has a function that is uncertain. With 3 bases removed from V and 2 bases from J, the gap between germline ends came to 14 bases. The CDR3 sequence is 15 residues long. Here the CDR3 reads CASSQLTGLTYEQYF. CDR3 nucleotide sequence: TGCGCCAGCAGTCAGCTGACAGGCCTTACCTACGAGCAGTACTTC.

The chain combines TRBV6-1 with TRBJ1-5; 7 bases align to TRBD1. This CDR3 has 16 residues. Germline V gives CDR1 MNHNS, CDR2 SASEGT. V gave up 7 bases and J gave up 1 base; unmatched junction bases: 10. CDR3 in DNA: TGTGCCAGCAATGACTTAAGACAGGGAAGCAATCAGCCCCAGCATTTT. Its protein product is CASNDLRQGSNQPQHF.

The chain combines TRBV5-1 with TRBJ2-5, with D tentatively TRBD1 (5 bases). This CDR3 has 14 residues. V lost 5 bases and J 7 bases, leaving 18 bases between the germline ends. Looked up from germline, CDR1 is SGHRS and CDR2 is YFSETQ. The CDR3: CASRAAGLVRTQYF. The CDR3 bases are TGCGCCAGCAGGGCTGCAGGGCTCGTTAGGACCCAGTACTTC.

This CDR3 is CASSLRPIDTQYF. The CDR3 bases are TGTGCCAGCAGCTTAAGGCCGATAGATACGCAGTATTTT. The rearrangement uses TRBV7-3 and TRBJ2-3; D not resolved. Germline V lookup: CDR1 SGHTA, CDR2 FQGTGA. The V end lost 1 base, the J end lost 5 bases, and 7 bases lay between the germline ends. The CDR3 spans 13 residues.

This clone came up once. This rearrangement joins TRBV6-5 to TRBJ1-2, with D possibly matching TRBD1 (6 bases). This CDR3 has 14 amino acids. V lost 5 bases and J lost 10, with 20 bases in between. Per germline, CDR1 MNHEY and CDR2 SVGAGI. CDR3 sequence: CASSRTGRSVDYTF. In nucleotides, the CDR3 is TGTGCCAGCAGTCGTACAGGGAGAAGCGTCGACTACACCTTC.